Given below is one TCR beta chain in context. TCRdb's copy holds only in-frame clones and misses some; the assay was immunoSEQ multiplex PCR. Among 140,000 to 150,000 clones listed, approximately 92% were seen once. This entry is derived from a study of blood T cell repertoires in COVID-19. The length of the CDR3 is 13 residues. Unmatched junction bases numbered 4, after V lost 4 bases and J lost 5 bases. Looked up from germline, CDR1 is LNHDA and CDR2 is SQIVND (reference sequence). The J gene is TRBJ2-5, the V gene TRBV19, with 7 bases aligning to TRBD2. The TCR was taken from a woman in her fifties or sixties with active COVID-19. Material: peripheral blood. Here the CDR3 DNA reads TGTGCCAGTAGTAGCGGGAGTGTTGAGACCCAGTACTTC. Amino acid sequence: CASSSGSVETQYF.